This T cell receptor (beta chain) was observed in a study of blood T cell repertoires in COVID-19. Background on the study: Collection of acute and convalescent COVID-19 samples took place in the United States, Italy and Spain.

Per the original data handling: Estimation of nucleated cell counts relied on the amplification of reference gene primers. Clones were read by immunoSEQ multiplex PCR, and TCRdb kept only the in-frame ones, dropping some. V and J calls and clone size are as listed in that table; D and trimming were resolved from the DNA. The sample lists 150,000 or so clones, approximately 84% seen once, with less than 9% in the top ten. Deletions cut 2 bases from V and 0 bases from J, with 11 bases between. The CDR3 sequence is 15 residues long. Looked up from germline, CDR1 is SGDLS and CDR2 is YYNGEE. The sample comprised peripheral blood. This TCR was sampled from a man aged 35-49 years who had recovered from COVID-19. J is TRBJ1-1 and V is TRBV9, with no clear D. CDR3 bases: TGTGCCAGCAGCGTGGATACTCAGGTGAACACTGAAGCTTTCTTT. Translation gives CASSVDTQVNTEAFF.